The 31 T cell receptor beta chains in this list originate from one sample, sequenced in a study of memory CD4+ T cells and cytomegalovirus serostatus (dated by TCRdb to the late 2010s). A FACSAria II was used to sort memory CD4+ T cells, defined as single viable CD3+CD4+CD8-CD45RO+ cells. The library was made by the immunoSEQ multiplex PCR assay. Held by TCRdb, this immuneACCESS table contains in-frame sequences only and omits some clones. Under half of the omission traces to an unresolved V gene where checked; the cause of the rest is unknown. The sample contains approximately 46,000 clones, roughly 80% of them found a single time. Just over 0.6% of the sample lies in the top ten. Sequencing was performed on memory CD4+ T cells from blood. The source of these receptors is an adult in good health and CMV-seronegative.

In its sample, this clone was seen a few times. The CDR3 DNA reads as TGCAGCACGCTAAGGGGGGTTACAAGCACTGAAGCTTTCTTT. Amino acid sequence: CSTLRGVTSTEAFF. The chain links TRBV29-1 to TRBJ1-1; possible D gene TRBD1, 6 bases. Trimming pared 8 bases from V and 4 bases from J, leaving 20 bases between. The germline gives CDR1 SQVTM, CDR2 ANQGSEA. The CDR3 totals 14 residues.

This clone was detected only once. This sequence joins TRBV5-4 and TRBJ2-7; D possibly matches TRBD1 or TRBD2 (5 bases each). The V end was cut by 0 bases, the J end by 0 bases, with 10 bases between. Germline V gene lookup returns CDR1 SGHNT and CDR2 YYREEE (reference sequence). This CDR3 region has 15 residues. The DNA for the CDR3 is TGTGCCAGCAGCTTGGGAGGGGCCAGCTCCTACGAGCAGTACTTC. Translated: CASSLGGASSYEQYF. Full variable domain (outside the CDR3, taken from reference TRBV5-4 and TRBJ2-7): ETGVTQSPTHLIKTRGQQVTLRCSSQSGHNTVSWYQQALGQGPQFIFQYYREEENGRGNFPPRFSGLQFPNYSSELNVNALELDDSALYLCASSLGGASSYEQYFGPGTRLTVT.

By frequency in the sample, this clone is medium-sized. The J gene is TRBJ2-5, the V gene TRBV15; TRBD2 matches at 8 bases. The germline V gene encodes CDR1 LNHNV and CDR2 YYDKDF (reference sequence). With 0 bases clipped from V and 5 bases from J, the junction kept 5 bases outside the gene matches. The CDR3 consists of 15 residues. CDR3 loop: CATSRDRLAYETQYF. As DNA, the CDR3 is TGTGCCACCAGCAGAGATCGACTAGCGTACGAGACCCAGTACTTC.

The chain carries TRBV7-9 and TRBJ2-2; maybe TRBD1 (6 bases). CDR3 length: 15 residues. Trimming left V 6 bases short and J 5 bases short, with 16 bases between. Per the germline V gene, CDR1 is SEHNR and CDR2 is FQNEAQ (reference sequence). For the CDR3, the DNA is TGTGCCAGCAGTAGGGTGACAGGTTCAACCGGGGAGCTGTTTTTT. Protein: CASSRVTGSTGELFF.

The gene calls are TRBV4-1 and TRBJ2-5, with D possibly matching TRBD1 (5 bases). From germline, CDR1 is MGHRA and CDR2 YSYEKL. The V end was cut by 3 bases, the J end by 1 base, with 12 bases between. The length of the CDR3 is 15 residues. CDR3 region: CASSQDTALQETQYF. In DNA, the CDR3 is TGCGCCAGCAGCCAGGACACTGCCCTCCAAGAGACCCAGTACTTC.

The chain combines TRBV10-3 with TRBJ1-2; TRBD1 might be the D (6 bases). This CDR3 is 14 amino acids long. CDR1 and CDR2 (germline): ENHRY, SYGVKD. Trimming shortened V by 2 bases and J by 4 bases, and 11 bases separated the two germline ends. The CDR3: CAISEMTGSYGYTF. The DNA of the CDR3 is TGTGCCATCAGTGAGATGACAGGTTCCTATGGCTACACCTTC.

This clone was counted a few times. The V and J genes are TRBV2 and TRBJ2-5, with 8 bases fitting TRBD1. Germline-derived CDR1 and CDR2 are SNHLY and FYNNEI. CDR3 length: 14 residues. V shed 6 bases and J 7 bases; nucleotides not matched to a gene: 10. The CDR3 here is CASRGTGGEVTQYF. In DNA form, the CDR3 reads TGTGCCAGCAGGGGGACAGGCGGGGAGGTGACCCAGTACTTC.

This clone was counted once. The V gene is TRBV5-1, the J gene TRBJ1-5, with D unclear. CDR3 length: 15 residues. CDR1 and CDR2 from the germline V gene are SGHRS and YFSETQ. The V end lost 0 bases, the J end lost 4 bases, and 11 bases lay between the germline ends. CDR3 residues: CASSLGPAKNQPQHF. In DNA, the CDR3 is TGCGCCAGCAGCTTGGGGCCAGCTAAAAATCAGCCCCAGCATTTT.

The V gene is TRBV15, the J gene TRBJ2-7; D is possibly TRBD1 (5 bases). V was pared by 6 bases and J by 5 bases, with 23 bases between. The CDR3 is 16 amino acids. The germline CDR1 and CDR2 sequences are LNHNV and YYDKDF (reference sequence). The CDR3 nucleotides are TGTGCCACCAGTGAGCAAAGAGACAGCTTGAGAAACGAGCAGTACTTC. Amino acid sequence: CATSEQRDSLRNEQYF.

This clone was seen a few times. The chain links TRBV4-1 to TRBJ1-4; no clear D gene. This CDR3 has 16 amino acids. CDR1 MGHRA and CDR2 YSYEKL come from the germline V gene. V was cut by 0 bases and J by 8 bases, with 16 bases left in between. The CDR3 bases are TGCGCCAGCAGCCAAGACCAACAATTATTAAGGGAAAAACTGTTTTTT. It yields the protein CASSQDQQLLREKLFF.

The genes are TRBV18 and TRBJ1-2, with a weak D call TRBD1 (5 bases). V was cut by 3 bases and J by 4 bases, with 15 bases left in between. The CDR3 sequence is 15 residues long. Germline-derived CDR1 and CDR2 are KGHSH and LQKENI. The CDR3 loop reads CASSPSGRPGYGYTF. The DNA for the CDR3 is TGTGCCAGCTCACCGTCGGGACGGCCTGGCTATGGCTACACCTTC.

In DNA form, the CDR3 reads TGTGCCAGCAGCCAACTCGAGGACAGGGGGTTTCAGCCCCAGCATTTT. Protein product: CASSQLEDRGFQPQHF. The chain employs TRBV4-2 and TRBJ1-5, with 10 bases that match TRBD1. The CDR3 spans 16 residues. Germline loops: CDR1 LGHNA, CDR2 YNFKEQ. V shed 2 bases and J 6 bases; nucleotides not matched to a gene: 7.

V is TRBV6-1 and J is TRBJ1-6, with 11 bases aligning to TRBD1. Trimming took 9 bases from V and 8 from J; bases not matched to a gene: 3. Germline CDR1 reads MNHNS; CDR2 reads SASEGT. This CDR3 is 13 amino acids long. The CDR3 protein is CASWTGGDSPLHF. The CDR3 bases are TGTGCCAGTTGGACAGGGGGCGATTCACCCCTCCACTTT.

This chain connects TRBV7-3 to TRBJ2-2; D uncertain. Germline loops: CDR1 SGHTA, CDR2 FQGTGA. This CDR3 contains 14 residues. The V and J ends lost 2 bases and 4 bases respectively, with 8 bases between them. The CDR3: CASSLASSTGELFF. CDR3 DNA sequence: TGTGCCAGCAGCTTAGCTTCTAGCACCGGGGAGCTGTTTTTT. Full variable domain (missing parts from reference TRBV7-3 and TRBJ2-2): GAGVSQTPSNKVTEKGKYVELRCDPISGHTALYWYRQSLGQGPEFLIYFQGTGAADDSGLPNDRFFAVRPEGSVSTLKIQRTERGDSAVYLCASSLASSTGELFFGEGSRLTVL.

V usage is TRBV4-2 and J usage is TRBJ2-3, with 15 bases fitting TRBD2. The germline CDR1 and CDR2 sequences are LGHNA and YNFKEQ. This CDR3 has 16 amino acids. V dropped 2 bases and J dropped 5; count of bases not matched to a gene: 2. The CDR3 protein is CASSQRTSGGGDTQYF. The CDR3 DNA is TGTGCCAGCAGCCAAAGGACTAGCGGGGGGGGAGATACGCAGTATTTT.

In this sample, this clone turned up once. The V and J genes are TRBV11-1 and TRBJ1-2; TRBD1 is a possible D gene (5 bases). CDR3 size: 15 residues. V lost 4 bases and J lost 1, with 13 bases in between. In germline, CDR1 is SGHAT, CDR2 FQDESV (reference sequence). The CDR3 coding sequence is TGTGCCAGCAGCTCCGACCTTGACAGTAACTATGGCTACACCTTC. Amino acids: CASSSDLDSNYGYTF.

Only one count was recorded for this clone. The chain is built from TRBV5-1 and TRBJ1-2; 8 bases align to TRBD1. CDR1 is SGHRS and CDR2 is YFSETQ in the germline V gene. CDR3 length: 14 amino acids. Trimming at V came to 2 bases and at J to 8 bases, leaving 8 bases not matched to a gene. CDR3 coding DNA: TGCGCCAGCAGCTTAAATCAGGGGGCAGAGGGCTACACCTTC. It specifies CASSLNQGAEGYTF.

The chain employs TRBV15 and TRBJ2-1, with TRBD2 identical over 9 bases. CDR1 and CDR2 (germline): LNHNV, YYDKDF (reference sequence). The CDR3 consists of 15 residues. Trimming cost V 1 base and J 8 bases; bases outside gene matches: 6. The CDR3 nucleotides are TGTGCCACCAGCAGAGCGGGACAGCGGGGGGATGAGCAGTTCTTC. This encodes CATSRAGQRGDEQFF.

For this clone: The identical CDR3 is also encoded by other nucleotide sequences in the sample. The CDR3 protein is CASSGNSPLHF. For the CDR3, the DNA is TGTGCCAGTAGTGGGAATTCACCCCTCCACTTT. The chain is built from TRBV19 and TRBJ1-6, with D unclear. Germline assignment: CDR1 LNHDA and CDR2 SQIVND (reference sequence). There are 11 residues in the CDR3. V was cut by 5 bases and J by 7 bases, with 3 bases left in between.

This clone was detected a few times. The chain couples TRBV29-1 to TRBJ2-5; D gene uncertain. Per germline, CDR1 SQVTM and CDR2 ANQGSEA. The CDR3 length is 11 residues. V was cut by 4 bases and J by 5 bases, with 8 bases left in between. The CDR3 spells CSVAVGETQYF. The DNA of the CDR3 is TGCAGCGTTGCTGTCGGGGAGACCCAGTACTTC. Drawing the rest from reference TRBV29-1 and TRBJ2-5, the complete variable domain is SAVISQKPSRDICQRGTSLTIQCQVDSQVTMMFWYRQQPGQSLTLIATANQGSEATYESGFVIDKFPISRPNLTFSTLTVSNMSPEDSSIYLCSVAVGETQYFGPGTRLLVL.

This clone was seen more than once but under ten times. The rearrangement joins TRBV2 to TRBJ1-2, with 8 positions matching TRBD1. The germline V gene has CDR1 SNHLY and CDR2 FYNNEI. The CDR3 runs 15 residues. Trimming cost V 5 bases and J 0 bases; bases outside gene matches: 5. DNA for the CDR3: TGTGCCAGCAGTTCCGACAGGGGAGCTAACTATGGCTACACCTTC. The encoded protein is CASSSDRGANYGYTF.

The gene calls are TRBV30 and TRBJ2-1; TRBD1 matches at 7 bases. Trimming at V came to 1 base and at J to 6 bases, leaving 6 bases not matched to a gene. There are 14 residues in the CDR3. Per germline, CDR1 GTSNPN and CDR2 SVGIG (reference sequence). For the CDR3, the DNA is TGTGCCTGGAGTGGGACCAGGGGGATCAATGAGCAGTTCTTC. This encodes CAWSGTRGINEQFF.

The chain uses TRBV2 and TRBJ1-1, with no clear D. The CDR3 length is 14 residues. V dropped 4 bases and J dropped 3 bases, with 12 bases sitting between them. Germline-derived CDR1 and CDR2 are SNHLY and FYNNEI. CDR3 region: CASSVQQLDTEAFF. In DNA form, the CDR3 reads TGTGCCAGCAGTGTTCAACAATTGGACACTGAAGCTTTCTTT. Drawing the rest from reference TRBV2 and TRBJ1-1, the complete variable domain is EPEVTQTPSHQVTQMGQEVILRCVPISNHLYFYWYRQILGQKVEFLVSFYNNEISEKSEIFDDQFSVERPDGSNFTLKIRSTKLEDSAMYFCASSVQQLDTEAFFGQGTRLTVV.

The chain is built from TRBV15 and TRBJ2-5; D not certain. This CDR3 spans 12 amino acids. V lost 0 bases and J lost 4, with 3 bases in between. Germline-derived CDR1 and CDR2 are LNHNV and YYDKDF (reference sequence). CDR3 sequence reads: CATSRDAETQYF. CDR3 sequence (DNA): TGTGCCACCAGCAGAGATGCAGAGACCCAGTACTTC.

The chain is built from TRBV6-1 and TRBJ2-5; 14 bases agree with TRBD2. This CDR3 has 18 amino acids. V gave up 4 bases and J gave up 4 bases; unmatched junction bases: 11. Germline loops: CDR1 MNHNS, CDR2 SASEGT. The CDR3: CASSGMTSGGVAGETQYF. CDR3 nucleotides: TGTGCCAGCAGTGGAATGACTAGCGGGGGGGTAGCGGGAGAGACCCAGTACTTC.

This clone was seen a few times. The rearrangement uses TRBV5-1 and TRBJ2-6; weak D call: TRBD2 (6 bases). The CDR3 sequence is 16 residues long. The V end was cut by 4 bases, the J end by 1 base, with 12 bases between. In germline, CDR1 is SGHRS, CDR2 YFSETQ. The CDR3 reads CASSSVSGSGANVLTF. CDR3 sequence (DNA): TGCGCCAGCAGCAGTGTGAGCGGGTCTGGGGCCAACGTCCTGACTTTC.

This chain links TRBV4-2 with TRBJ1-4; tentatively, D is TRBD1 (5 bases). Between the trimmed V and J ends, which lost 3 bases and 3 bases, there was a span of 8 bases. The CDR3 loop spans 14 amino acids. The germline CDR1 and CDR2 sequences are LGHNA and YNFKEQ. The CDR3 sequence is CASSQDISNEKLFF. CDR3 bases: TGTGCCAGCAGCCAGGACATCTCTAATGAAAAACTGTTTTTT.

The chain joins TRBV5-6 to TRBJ2-3, with 9 bases matching TRBD1. Looked up from germline, CDR1 is SGHDT and CDR2 is YYEEEE. V gave up 2 bases and J gave up 2 bases; unmatched junction bases: 6. The CDR3 length is 16 residues. CDR3 in amino acids: CASSLVGQGYTDTQYF. In nucleotides, the CDR3 is TGTGCCAGCAGCTTAGTGGGACAGGGATACACAGATACGCAGTATTTT.

This clone was counted between two and nine times. The J gene is TRBJ1-2, the V gene TRBV7-3; D is uncertain. CDR3 length: 14 residues. The V gene's germline CDR1 is SGHTA and CDR2 FQGTGA. Trimming stripped 5 bases from V and 3 bases from J, with 13 bases between. As DNA, the CDR3 is TGTGCCAGCAGCCGCGGGCCGTTTGACTATGGCTACACCTTC. Protein: CASSRGPFDYGYTF.

V usage is TRBV5-1 and J usage is TRBJ2-1; D possibly matches TRBD1 or TRBD2 (5 bases each). Germline V CDR1 and CDR2: SGHRS, YFSETQ. The CDR3 contains 16 residues. V was cut by 1 base and J by 1 base, with 12 bases left in between. The CDR3 region has the DNA TGCGCCAGCAGCTTGACCGGGACGGTTTCCTACAATGAGCAGTTCTTC. Translation gives CASSLTGTVSYNEQFF. Filled out from reference TRBV5-1 and TRBJ2-1, the complete variable domain reads KAGVTQTPRYLIKTRGQQVTLSCSPISGHRSVSWYQQTPGQGLQFLFEYFSETQRNKGNFPGRFSGRQFSNSRSEMNVSTLELGDSALYLCASSLTGTVSYNEQFFGPGTRLTVL.

This clone occurred a few times. The rearrangement joins TRBV18 to TRBJ1-1; 10 nucleotides agree with TRBD1. After removal of 3 bases from V and 7 bases from J, the junction contained 5 bases not matched to a gene. CDR3 length: 14 residues. In germline, CDR1 is KGHSH, CDR2 LQKENI. CDR3 amino acids: CASSPGTGVVEAFF. CDR3 bases: TGTGCCAGCTCACCCGGGACAGGGGTTGTTGAAGCTTTCTTT.